This TCR beta chain emerged from a study of cytomegalovirus exposure and HLA in healthy donors. Notes on the study in general: Analysis performed later found under 20,000 TCR beta sequences associated with HLA alleles at 0.05 false discovery rate. The authors excluded some V segments, including TRBV6-2 and TRBV6-3, as indistinguishable. Cytomegalovirus association was listed for 164 TCR beta chains.

As for this clone: What it binds is unknown.

The ends lost 5 bases at V and 1 base at J; junction bases unmatched: 5. Germline V gene lookup returns CDR1 PRHDT and CDR2 FYEKMQ (reference sequence). The length of the CDR3 is 17 residues. In the PCR, 60 Vbeta and 13 Jbeta primers were used. This table comes from immunoSEQ multiplex PCR, and its TCRdb copy is limited to in-frame clones, with some not included. The sample has about 200,000 clones; about four fifths are singletons. This TCR came from a boy between 2 and 10 years old in good health and CMV-seronegative. The gene calls are TRBV13 and TRBJ2-3, with 14 bases aligning to TRBD2. The specimen was PBMCs. The CDR3 region is CASSPGLAGGRTDTQYF. The CDR3 DNA follows: TGTGCCAGCAGCCCCGGACTAGCGGGGGGTCGCACAGATACGCAGTATTTT.